These 26 T cell receptor beta chains originate from one sample sequenced in a study of regulatory dendritic cells for organ transplantation. Measured with immunoSEQ multiplex PCR; TCRdb has only the in-frame clones, and not every one. Found here are 5,000 to 6,500 clones, around three fifths of them singletons; the top ten hold over 9.5%. The material sequenced was memory CD8+ T cells from blood. Subset defined: CD45RO+ memory T cells. Source of these receptors: a human donor in good health.

This clone was observed once. The rearrangement joins TRBV6-5 to TRBJ2-7; possibly TRBD2 for D (5 bases). The V end was cut by 2 bases, the J end by 0 bases, with 8 bases between. CDR1 is MNHEY, CDR2 SVGAGI, per germline. The CDR3 sequence is 14 residues long. This chain's CDR3 is CASSYEGFSYEQYF. CDR3 DNA: TGTGCCAGCAGTTACGAGGGTTTCTCCTACGAGCAGTACTTC.

This chain uses TRBV9 with TRBJ2-1; D possibly corresponds to TRBD2 (5 bases). Germline assignment: CDR1 SGDLS and CDR2 YYNGEE. The V end lost 3 bases, the J end lost 0 bases, and 10 bases lay between the germline ends. The CDR3 totals 15 residues. CDR3 DNA: TGTGCCAGCAGCGCCCTAGCCCGCTCCTACAATGAGCAGTTCTTC. Its protein is CASSALARSYNEQFF.

Concerning this clone itself: Other DNA sequences within the sample encode an identical CDR3. The chain links TRBV4-2 to TRBJ2-3, with a tentative D call TRBD2 (5 bases). The CDR3 spans 15 residues. Germline CDR1 LGHNA, CDR2 YNFKEQ. V shed 3 bases and J shed 3 bases, with 13 bases lying between them. CDR3 amino acids: CASSQDSRGTDTQYF. CDR3 bases: TGTGCCAGCAGCCAGGACTCCCGAGGTACAGATACGCAGTATTTT.

V and J are TRBV7-8 and TRBJ2-7, with 8 bases fitting TRBD2. V lost 1 base and J lost 2; bases outside the gene matches: 1. The CDR3 contains 14 residues. The germline gives CDR1 SGHVS, CDR2 FQNEAQ. The CDR3 here is CASSLGAGAYEQYF. The CDR3, as DNA: TGTGCCAGCAGCTTAGGAGCGGGGGCCTACGAGCAGTACTTC.

DNA of the CDR3: TGTGCCAGTAGTATATGGCGAGGCACTGAAGCTTTCTTT. Translation gives CASSIWRGTEAFF. The rearrangement uses TRBV19 and TRBJ1-1; D is undetermined. The CDR3 totals 13 residues. The germline CDR1 and CDR2 sequences are LNHDA and SQIVND (reference sequence). Trimming took 2 bases from V and 4 from J, leaving 8 bases between them.

This chain connects TRBV2 to TRBJ1-6; tentatively, D is TRBD1 (5 bases). Trimming removed 7 bases at V and 12 bases at J, with 19 bases between. CDR1 SNHLY and CDR2 FYNNEI come from the germline V gene. This CDR3 spans 14 amino acids. The CDR3 coding sequence is TGTGCCAGCATGGGTCCTCCCGGGGGGTTACCCCTCCACTTT. Residues: CASMGPPGGLPLHF.

The chain is built from TRBV10-3 and TRBJ2-7; weak D call: TRBD1 (6 bases). V was clipped by 8 bases and J by 3 bases, with 14 bases between them. CDR3 length: 13 residues. Germline-derived CDR1 and CDR2 are ENHRY and SYGVKD. CDR3 sequence reads: CAIAGRGNYEQYF. CDR3 sequence (DNA): TGTGCCATCGCCGGCAGGGGAAACTACGAGCAGTACTTC.

The J gene is TRBJ1-1, the V gene TRBV28; D is unclear. Germline V gene sequence: CDR1 MDHEN, CDR2 SYDVKM. This CDR3 comprises 16 residues. V lost 2 bases and J lost 0, with 13 bases in between. The CDR3 is CASSLVGQALNTEAFF. DNA for the CDR3: TGTGCCAGCAGTTTAGTTGGGCAGGCGTTGAACACTGAAGCTTTCTTT.

In this sample, this clone is medium-sized. The chain employs TRBV5-5 and TRBJ1-4; 7 nucleotides match TRBD1. CDR1 and CDR2 (germline): SGHKS, YYEKEE (reference sequence). J lost 5 bases, V lost 4 bases, and 5 bases had no gene match. The CDR3 loop spans 14 amino acids. CDR3 coding DNA: TGTGCCAGCAGCAGGGACAGCCTGAATGAAAAACTGTTTTTT. Encoded protein: CASSRDSLNEKLFF.

This clone was counted only a few times. The sample contains more than one DNA sequence encoding this CDR3. The V gene is TRBV10-3, the J gene TRBJ1-1, with D uncertain. CDR3 size: 13 residues. Germline CDR1 reads ENHRY; CDR2 reads SYGVKD. V lost 1 base to trimming and J lost 3 bases, with 6 bases between them. CDR3 DNA: TGTGCCATCAGTGAGTTACTCCACACTGAAGCTTTCTTT. It specifies CAISELLHTEAFF.

This sequence joins TRBV5-1 and TRBJ1-1, with 12 bases matching TRBD1. The CDR3 is made up of 17 amino acids. V dropped 3 bases and J dropped 0; count of bases not matched to a gene: 6. Per germline, CDR1 SGHRS and CDR2 YFSETQ. The CDR3 DNA sequence: TGCGCCAGCAGCTGGGGGGACAGGGGGCGCGTGAACACTGAAGCTTTCTTT. This gives the protein CASSWGDRGRVNTEAFF.

The J gene is TRBJ1-3, the V gene TRBV9; D may be TRBD1 (6 bases). The germline V gene has CDR1 SGDLS and CDR2 YYNGEE. The CDR3 runs to 17 residues. The ends were cut back, 4 bases at V and 1 base at J, with 18 bases in the middle. The CDR3 sequence: CASSPWQQGVSGNTIYF. Written as DNA, the CDR3 is TGTGCCAGCAGCCCATGGCAACAGGGAGTATCTGGAAACACCATATATTTT.

V gene TRBV6-4 combines with J gene TRBJ1-1, with TRBD1 as a possible D gene (6 bases). Germline lookup yields CDR1 MRHNA and CDR2 SNTAGT. The CDR3 extends over 14 amino acids. The V and J ends lost 4 bases and 0 bases respectively, with 9 bases between them. The CDR3: CASSAGDMNTEAFF. The CDR3 DNA sequence: TGTGCCAGCAGTGCCGGGGACATGAACACTGAAGCTTTCTTT.

Concerning this clone itself: The germline gene is not matched at one end of the junction; a read error may be the cause. The chain combines TRBV7-9 with TRBJ2-2; TRBD2 is a possible D gene (6 bases). Germline CDR1 reads SEHNR; CDR2 reads FQNEAQ (reference sequence). The CDR3 sequence is 14 residues long. This chain's CDR3 is CASSLVREAGELFF. The CDR3 DNA follows: TGTGCCAGCAGCTTAGTCAGGGAGGCCGGGGAACTGTTTTTT.

The V call is TRBV13, the J call TRBJ2-5, with 8 bases lining up with TRBD2. Germline values: CDR1 PRHDT, CDR2 FYEKMQ (reference sequence). V shed 0 bases, J shed 0 bases, and the junction held 12 bases outside the gene matches. This CDR3 is built from 19 residues. CDR3 sequence: CASSLGLRERGIDQETQYF. The CDR3 DNA reads TGTGCCAGCAGCTTAGGCCTTCGGGAGCGGGGGATAGACCAAGAGACCCAGTACTTC.

In its sample, this clone was seen a few times. This chain uses TRBV12-5 with TRBJ1-1, with a tentative D call TRBD1 (6 bases). The germline CDR1 and CDR2 sequences are LGHNT and FRNRAP. CDR3 length equals 16 residues. The V and J ends lost 3 bases and 4 bases respectively, with 18 bases between them. The CDR3 is CASGFSSTGGVTEAFF. The CDR3 nucleotides are TGTGCTAGTGGTTTCAGTTCGACAGGCGGCGTCACTGAAGCTTTCTTT.

This clone is a singleton in its sample. The chain combines TRBV2 with TRBJ2-3; 7 bases fit TRBD1. The germline V gene encodes CDR1 SNHLY and CDR2 FYNNEI. The CDR3 is 15 residues long. Trimming took 8 bases from V and 1 from J; bases not matched to a gene: 9. Here the CDR3 reads CASCRTGGGTDTQYF. The CDR3 coding sequence is TGTGCCAGCTGTCGGACAGGAGGCGGCACAGATACGCAGTATTTT.

This clone has just a few counts. The CDR3 nucleotides read TGCGCCAGCAGTAGGAGACGGCAGTATGGCTACACCTTC. Translated, it gives CASSRRRQYGYTF. The chain recombines TRBV23-1 with TRBJ1-2; the D is unclear. TRBV23-1 is flagged as an ORF with uncertain function. V lost 5 bases and J 5 bases, leaving 12 bases between the germline ends. The CDR3 sequence is 13 residues long.

This clone was seen only once. The rearrangement uses TRBV5-6 and TRBJ1-1; 7 nucleotides line up with TRBD1. Trimming cost V 4 bases and J 7 bases; bases outside gene matches: 7. This CDR3 is built from 13 residues. Germline V gene data show CDR1 as SGHDT and CDR2 as YYEEEE. CDR3 coding DNA: TGTGCCAGCAGCGTCTTCAGGGGGATTGAAGCTTTCTTT. This gives the protein CASSVFRGIEAFF. Looking up the rest from reference TRBV5-6 and TRBJ1-1 gives the full variable domain: DAGVTQSPTHLIKTRGQQVTLRCSPKSGHDTVSWYQQALGQGPQFIFQYYEEEERQRGNFPDRFSGHQFPNYSSELNVNALLLGDSALYLCASSVFRGIEAFFGQGTRLTVV.

This clone was observed a few times. The gene calls are TRBV7-9 and TRBJ2-7, with 7 bases fitting TRBD1. The junction had 13 bases not matched to a gene; V was cut back by 5 bases and J by 0 bases. Germline lookup yields CDR1 SEHNR and CDR2 FQNEAQ (reference sequence). CDR3 length equals 17 residues. The CDR3 DNA reads TGTGCCAGCAGCCCGCGACGAACAGGGGACAGCTCCTACGAGCAGTACTTC. Translated: CASSPRRTGDSSYEQYF.

The chain employs TRBV6-1 and TRBJ2-5; D possibly corresponds to TRBD1 (6 bases). This CDR3 is 15 amino acids long. Trimming cost V 6 bases and J 2 bases, with 16 bases left between them. Germline values: CDR1 MNHNS, CDR2 SASEGT. CDR3 bases: TGTGCCAGCAGCCGCACTGGGACACTACAAGAGACCCAGTACTTC. Amino acids: CASSRTGTLQETQYF.

V and J are TRBV5-6 and TRBJ1-1; D may be TRBD1 (5 bases). V was cut by 5 bases and J by 10 bases, with 15 bases left in between. This CDR3 contains 12 residues. CDR1 and CDR2 from the germline V gene are SGHDT and YYEEEE. CDR3 residues: CASSSQGGRAFF. In DNA, the CDR3 is TGTGCCAGCAGTTCTCAGGGAGGGAGAGCTTTCTTT.

This chain uses TRBV9 with TRBJ2-6; 13 bases agree with TRBD2. The CDR3 extends over 22 amino acids. Germline V CDR1 and CDR2: SGDLS, YYNGEE. Losses at the gene ends were 3 bases for V and 0 bases for J; bases not matched to a gene: 15. The CDR3 region has the DNA TGTGCCAGCAGCGCCCCGGGGGGGACTAGCGGGGCGAGTCACTCTGGGGCCAACGTCCTGACTTTC. As protein: CASSAPGGTSGASHSGANVLTF.

Relative to its sample, this clone is medium-sized. This chain uses TRBV15 with TRBJ2-1, with a weak D call TRBD2 (5 bases). The CDR3 length is 15 residues. Germline assignment: CDR1 LNHNV and CDR2 YYDKDF (reference sequence). Trimming cost V 0 bases and J 8 bases, with 14 bases left between them. In DNA, the CDR3 is TGTGCCACCAGCAGAGAAGGGCAGGAGGTCGATGAGCAGTTCTTC. Its translation: CATSREGQEVDEQFF.

This clone was counted only a few times. The rearrangement uses TRBV25-1 and TRBJ2-1; D might be TRBD1 (5 bases). Trimming took 2 bases from V and 10 from J, leaving 12 bases between them. Looked up from germline, CDR1 is MGHDK and CDR2 is SYGVNS. CDR3 length equals 13 residues. As DNA, the CDR3 is TGTGCCAGCAGTGAAAAAAACGGACAAGAGCAGTTCTTC. This encodes CASSEKNGQEQFF.

The rearrangement uses TRBV4-3 and TRBJ2-7; no clear D. This CDR3 has 14 residues. V was shortened by 1 base and J by 3 bases, with 10 bases between the two germline ends. Germline V gives CDR1 LGHNA, CDR2 YSLEER. The CDR3 loop reads CASSQALEDYEQYF. CDR3 sequence (DNA): TGCGCCAGCAGCCAAGCCCTTGAGGACTACGAGCAGTACTTC.